These 3 T cell receptor beta chains were sequenced from one sample in a study of technical replicates of blood from several donors. The repertoire was sequenced with immunoSEQ multiplex PCR; TCRdb's copy has only in-frame clones and lacks some. The sample lists about 70,000 clones, roughly 94% seen once, with under 0.3% in the top ten. Specimen: T cells isolated from PBMCs. All receptors derive from a human donor in good health.

The chain is built from TRBV5-6 and TRBJ2-2, with D uncertain. The CDR3 loop spans 12 amino acids. The germline gives CDR1 SGHDT, CDR2 YYEEEE. The germline V and J ends were trimmed by 7 bases and 3 bases, with 7 bases remaining between them. The CDR3 loop is CASSLYTGELFF. The CDR3 DNA reads TGTGCCAGCTCTCTCTACACCGGGGAGCTGTTTTTT.

This clone has a single count. The chain recombines TRBV25-1 with TRBJ2-1, with D maybe TRBD2 (7 bases). The germline V and J ends were trimmed by 7 bases and 9 bases, with 13 bases remaining between them. The CDR3 runs 12 residues. Germline CDR1 and CDR2: MGHDK and SYGVNS. The chain's CDR3 is CASTEGGLEQFF. The CDR3 DNA reads as TGTGCCAGCACCGAGGGGGGGCTTGAGCAGTTCTTC.

This chain links TRBV7-8 with TRBJ2-7, with D maybe TRBD2 (6 bases). Between the trimmed V and J ends, which lost 1 base and 2 bases, there was a span of 15 bases. Germline CDR1 is SGHVS and CDR2 is FQNEAQ. CDR3 length: 16 residues. Written as DNA, the CDR3 is TGTGCCAGCAGCTTAGGTTCTGCGGGGCCTGCCTACGAGCAGTACTTC. Translated: CASSLGSAGPAYEQYF.